The sequence of this T cell receptor beta chain was determined in a study of immune heterogeneity within non-small cell lung tumors. The overall study: A few squamous cell carcinomas, around 10 non-squamous carcinomas and 1 not otherwise specified made up the tumors. Findings and limits, study-wide: Identical dominant CDR3 beta clonotypes were found repeatedly across the tumor sites of a single patient, and these appeared alongside high-frequency clones that were unique to particular tumor locations.

The V and J ends lost 6 bases and 1 base, in that order; junction bases with no gene match: 6. CDR1 is SNHLY, CDR2 FYNNEI, per germline. The CDR3 spans 14 residues. The TCR beta CDR3 region was amplified by multiplex PCR employing 32 V and 13 J primers. Each CDR3 protein gets one entry after TCRdb re-called the multiplex PCR reads with MiXCR. The sample gives around 5,000 distinct CDR3 sequences, around 20% of which show up once; 9.7% is in the top ten. This clonotype ranks as medium-sized. Its antigen is undetermined. TCRs were amplified from roughly 600 ng gDNA of bulk tumor per sample. While surgery was under way, several biopsies spaced far apart were taken per primary tumor. Samples came from untreated patients having curative surgery for newly diagnosed non-small cell lung cancer. All donors had received a new diagnosis of non-small cell lung cancer and were undergoing surgery with curative intent.

Source material: lung tumor tissue. This chain uses TRBV2 with TRBJ2-7; TRBD1 agrees at 7 bases. This receptor was identified in a woman aged 55 to 70 with non-small cell lung cancer. Written as DNA, the CDR3 is TGTGCCAGCAGACTTCAGGGGGAGTCCTACGAGCAGTACTTC. As protein: CASRLQGESYEQYF.